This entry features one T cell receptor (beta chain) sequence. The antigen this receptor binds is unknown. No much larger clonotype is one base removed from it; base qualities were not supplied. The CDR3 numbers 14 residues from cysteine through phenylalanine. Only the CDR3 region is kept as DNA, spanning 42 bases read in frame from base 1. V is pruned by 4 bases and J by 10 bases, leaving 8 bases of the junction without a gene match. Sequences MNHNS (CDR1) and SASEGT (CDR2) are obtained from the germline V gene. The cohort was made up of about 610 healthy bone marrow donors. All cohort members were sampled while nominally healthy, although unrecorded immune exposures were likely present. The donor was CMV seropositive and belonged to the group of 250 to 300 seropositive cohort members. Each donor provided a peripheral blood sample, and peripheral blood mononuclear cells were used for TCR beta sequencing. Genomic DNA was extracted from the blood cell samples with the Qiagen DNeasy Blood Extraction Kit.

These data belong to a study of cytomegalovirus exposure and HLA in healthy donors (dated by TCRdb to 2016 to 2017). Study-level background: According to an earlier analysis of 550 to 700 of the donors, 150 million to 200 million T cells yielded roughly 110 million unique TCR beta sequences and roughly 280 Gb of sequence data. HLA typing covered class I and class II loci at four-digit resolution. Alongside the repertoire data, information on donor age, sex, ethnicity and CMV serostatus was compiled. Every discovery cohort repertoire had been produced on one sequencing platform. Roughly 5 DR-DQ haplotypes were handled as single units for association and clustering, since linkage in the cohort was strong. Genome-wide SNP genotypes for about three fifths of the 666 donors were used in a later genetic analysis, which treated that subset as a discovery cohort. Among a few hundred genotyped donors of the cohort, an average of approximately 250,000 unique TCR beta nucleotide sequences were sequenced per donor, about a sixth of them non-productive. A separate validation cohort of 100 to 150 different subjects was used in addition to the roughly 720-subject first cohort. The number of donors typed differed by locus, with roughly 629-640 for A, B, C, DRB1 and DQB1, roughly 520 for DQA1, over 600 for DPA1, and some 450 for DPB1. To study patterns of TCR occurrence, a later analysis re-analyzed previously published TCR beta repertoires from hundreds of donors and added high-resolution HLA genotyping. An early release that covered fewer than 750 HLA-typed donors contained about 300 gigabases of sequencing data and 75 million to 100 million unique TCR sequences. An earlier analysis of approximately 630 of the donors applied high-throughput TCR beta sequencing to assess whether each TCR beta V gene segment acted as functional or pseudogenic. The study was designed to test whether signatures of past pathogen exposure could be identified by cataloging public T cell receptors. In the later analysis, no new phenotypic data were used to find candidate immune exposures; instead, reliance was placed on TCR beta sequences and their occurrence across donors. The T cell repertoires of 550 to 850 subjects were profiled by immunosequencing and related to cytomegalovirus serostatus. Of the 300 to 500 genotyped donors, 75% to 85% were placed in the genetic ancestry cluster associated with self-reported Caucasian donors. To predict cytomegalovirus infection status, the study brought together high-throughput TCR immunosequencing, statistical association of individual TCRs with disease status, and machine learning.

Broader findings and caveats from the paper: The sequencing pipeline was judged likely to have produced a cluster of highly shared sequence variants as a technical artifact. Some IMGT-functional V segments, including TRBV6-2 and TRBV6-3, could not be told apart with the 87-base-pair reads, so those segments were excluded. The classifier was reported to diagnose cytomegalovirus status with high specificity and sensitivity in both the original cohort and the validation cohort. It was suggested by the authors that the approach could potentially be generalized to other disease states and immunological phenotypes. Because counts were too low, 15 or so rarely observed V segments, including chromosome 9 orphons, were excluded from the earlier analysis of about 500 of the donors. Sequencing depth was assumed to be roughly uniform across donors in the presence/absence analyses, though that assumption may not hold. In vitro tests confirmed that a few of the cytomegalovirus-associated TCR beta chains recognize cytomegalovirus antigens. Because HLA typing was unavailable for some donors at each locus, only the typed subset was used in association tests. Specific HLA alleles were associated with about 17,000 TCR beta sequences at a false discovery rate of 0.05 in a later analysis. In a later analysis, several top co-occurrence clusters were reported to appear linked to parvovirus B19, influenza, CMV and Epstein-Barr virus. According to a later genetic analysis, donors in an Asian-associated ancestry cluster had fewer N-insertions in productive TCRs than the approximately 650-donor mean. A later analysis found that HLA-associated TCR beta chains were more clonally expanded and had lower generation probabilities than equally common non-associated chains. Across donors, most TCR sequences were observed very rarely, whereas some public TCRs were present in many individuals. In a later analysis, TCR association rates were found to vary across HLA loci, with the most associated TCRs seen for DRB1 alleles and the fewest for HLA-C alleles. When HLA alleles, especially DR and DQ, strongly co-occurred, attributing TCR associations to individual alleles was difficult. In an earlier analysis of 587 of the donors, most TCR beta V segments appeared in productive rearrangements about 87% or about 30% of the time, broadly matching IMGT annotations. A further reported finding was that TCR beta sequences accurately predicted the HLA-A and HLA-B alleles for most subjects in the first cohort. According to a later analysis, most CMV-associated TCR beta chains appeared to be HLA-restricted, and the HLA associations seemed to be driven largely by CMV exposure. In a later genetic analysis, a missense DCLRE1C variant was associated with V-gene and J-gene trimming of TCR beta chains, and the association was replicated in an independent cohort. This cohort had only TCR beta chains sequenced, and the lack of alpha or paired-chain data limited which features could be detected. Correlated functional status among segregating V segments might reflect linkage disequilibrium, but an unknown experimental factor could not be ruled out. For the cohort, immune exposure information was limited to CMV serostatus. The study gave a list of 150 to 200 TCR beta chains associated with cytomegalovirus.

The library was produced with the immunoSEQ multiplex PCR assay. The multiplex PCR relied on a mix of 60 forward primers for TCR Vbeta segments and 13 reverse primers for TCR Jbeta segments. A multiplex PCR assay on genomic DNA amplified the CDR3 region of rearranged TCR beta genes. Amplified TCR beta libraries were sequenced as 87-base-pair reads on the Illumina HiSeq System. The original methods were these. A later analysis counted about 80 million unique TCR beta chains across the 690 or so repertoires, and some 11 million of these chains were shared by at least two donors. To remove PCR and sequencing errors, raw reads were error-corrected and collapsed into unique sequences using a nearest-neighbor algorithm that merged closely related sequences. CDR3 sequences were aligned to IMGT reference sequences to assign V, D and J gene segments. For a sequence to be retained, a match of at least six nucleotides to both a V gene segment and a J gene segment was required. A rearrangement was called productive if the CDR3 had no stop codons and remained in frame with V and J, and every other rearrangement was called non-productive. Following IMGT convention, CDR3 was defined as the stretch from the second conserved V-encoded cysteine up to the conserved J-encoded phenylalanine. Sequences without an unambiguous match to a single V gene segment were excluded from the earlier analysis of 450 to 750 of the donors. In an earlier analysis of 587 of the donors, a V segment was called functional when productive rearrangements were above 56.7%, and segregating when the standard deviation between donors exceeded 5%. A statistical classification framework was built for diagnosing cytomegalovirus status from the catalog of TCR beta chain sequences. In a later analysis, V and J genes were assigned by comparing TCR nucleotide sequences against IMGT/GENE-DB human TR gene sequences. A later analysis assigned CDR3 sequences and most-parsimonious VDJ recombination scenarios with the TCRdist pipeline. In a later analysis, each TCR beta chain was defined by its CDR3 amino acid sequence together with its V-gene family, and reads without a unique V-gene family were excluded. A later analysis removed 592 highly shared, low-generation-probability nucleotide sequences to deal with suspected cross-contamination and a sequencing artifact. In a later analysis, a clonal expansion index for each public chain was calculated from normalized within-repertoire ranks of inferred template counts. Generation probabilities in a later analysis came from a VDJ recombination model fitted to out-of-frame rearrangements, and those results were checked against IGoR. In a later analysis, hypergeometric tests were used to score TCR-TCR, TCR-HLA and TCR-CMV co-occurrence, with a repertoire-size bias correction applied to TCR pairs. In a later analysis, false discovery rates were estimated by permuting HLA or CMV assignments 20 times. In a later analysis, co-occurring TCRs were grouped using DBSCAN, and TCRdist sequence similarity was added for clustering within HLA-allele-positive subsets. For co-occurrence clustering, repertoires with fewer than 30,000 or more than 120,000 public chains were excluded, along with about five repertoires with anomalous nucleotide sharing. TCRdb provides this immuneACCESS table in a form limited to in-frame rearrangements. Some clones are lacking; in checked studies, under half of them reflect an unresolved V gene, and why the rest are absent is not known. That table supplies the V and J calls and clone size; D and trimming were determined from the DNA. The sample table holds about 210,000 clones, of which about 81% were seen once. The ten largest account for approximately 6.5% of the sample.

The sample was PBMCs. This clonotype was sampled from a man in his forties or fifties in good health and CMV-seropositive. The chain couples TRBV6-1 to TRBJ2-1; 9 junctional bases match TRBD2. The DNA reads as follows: TGTGCCAGCAGTGTGGTAGCGGGAGCCGGAGAGCAGTTCTTC. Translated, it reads CASSVVAGAGEQFF.